This TCR beta chain originates from a study of T-cell memory formation after mild COVID-19 (dated by TCRdb to about 2021). About the full investigation: TCR sequence clusters from the two donors were largely donor specific. In two donors, T-cell clones that expanded and contracted after mild COVID-19 were followed by sequencing TCRalpha and TCRbeta repertoires longitudinally. Two young, previously healthy adult volunteers made up the cohort, one male and one female.

TCRdb shows the sequencer as Illumina NovaSeq 6000. TCRalpha and TCRbeta cDNA libraries were constructed by 5'RACE with constant-segment primers, with sample barcodes and unique molecular identifiers being introduced. Trizol reagent was used to extract RNA from every sample. The libraries were amplified in two PCR steps, and the second step added a second sample barcode and Illumina TruSeq adapters. Libraries were sequenced on an Illumina NovaSeq with 2 x 150 bp paired-end reads. The paper's processing steps were these. Demultiplexing of reads and collapsing into UMI-guided consensus sequences were performed with migec v1.2.7. Using mixcr v2.1.11, UMI consensuses were aligned to TRA and TRB V and J templates and then assembled into clonotypes. A clonotype was counted as expanded or contracted only when both edgeR and NoisET called the clonotype significant, with the noise models trained on biological replicates. For edgeR calls, the cutoffs were a false discovery rate-adjusted p below 0.01 and a log2 fold-change threshold of 1. As an exploratory analysis of dynamics, PCA with hierarchical clustering was applied to max-normalized trajectories of the 1000 most abundant clonotypes. Separately sequenced CD4+ and CD8+ repertoires were used to assign the CD4 or CD8 phenotype of responding clones. TCRdb reprocessed the public reads (quality trimming at Q25 with fastp, clone calling with MiXCR) and kept in-frame beta chains. Rows are unified per CDR3 protein, each entry keeping the most common DNA and genes. For this entry, the V and J calls and clone size follow TCRdb and not the study's own pipeline. The sample table shows about 29,000 distinct CDR3 sequences, and less than 15% are seen once. Over 12% of the sample is in the top ten clones.

This clonotype has ten or more counts. It lacks a known antigen. Qualities for individual bases were not recorded, and no much larger clone is one base off. On the study overall, not on this receptor specifically: Contracting CD4+ clones turned up mainly in the CM and EM memory subsets, whereas EMRA was where CD8+ clones were enriched. The detection of some responding clones in pre-infection memory suggests that pre-existing cross-reactive memory T cells joined the SARS-CoV-2 response. Only two mild cases were covered by the study, and larger cohorts that include severe cases with pre-infection samples were considered necessary. SARS-CoV-2 specificity was not confirmed for the second-wave clones peaking on day 37. From day 15 to 85, contracting clones showed balanced CD4/CD8 phenotypes, whereas a second wave of clones that expanded from day 15 to 37 leaned towards CD4+.

Ficoll-Paque density gradient centrifugation was the method used to isolate PBMCs. Looking up the germline V gene yields CDR1 KGHDR and CDR2 SFDVKD. V is trimmed back by 9 bases and J by 4 bases, and the junction contains 11 bases that no gene match accounts for. The CDR3 numbers 15 residues from cysteine through phenylalanine. Only CDR3 DNA is held: 45 bases, read in frame from base 1. The rearranged segments are TRBV24-1 and TRBJ2-1; TRBD1 lines up with 7 middle nucleotides. Sequencing input: PBMCs or a T cell subset sorted from them (not recorded which). The TCR originated in an adult woman who had mild COVID-19 (a few samples of this study predate the infection). The sample titles of this study are shuffled in the database, so cell type and time point are left out; the donor was told from shared clones. The sequenced DNA: TGTGCCACCCGTCCCGGGACAGACTATTACAATGAGCAGTTCTTC. The encoded protein is CATRPGTDYYNEQFF.